This note documents a single T cell receptor (beta chain) sequence. Its target antigen remains unknown. Per-base quality was not reported, and no clone a single base away is much larger than it. The germline V gene supplies CDR1 MNHEY and CDR2 SVGAGI. Here V drops 5 bases and J drops 11 bases, and the junction holds 10 bases not matched to any gene. The CDR3 sequence holds 13 residues, the cysteine and phenylalanine included. This entry keeps only the CDR3 DNA: 39 bases, framed from base 1. This record comes from a study of blood T cell repertoires in COVID-19 (dated by TCRdb to between 2020 and 2021). With regard to the full study: Samples covering the acute and convalescent phases of COVID-19 were provided by collaborators in the United States, Italy and Spain. The repertoires were released in a freely available public database meant as a resource for research on the immune response to SARS-CoV-2. Where available, HLA class I and class II types were obtained from metadata supplied by the sample provider rather than from assay-based typing. The prospective study material was composed of cDNA or gDNA derived from T cells, B-cell-depleted T cells, or PBMCs. The dataset comprised deeply sampled blood TCRbeta repertoires from subjects exposed to, actively infected with, or recovered from COVID-19. A de-identified subject ID, COVID-19 status, age in years and sex were almost always included in the sample metadata. Samples came from the ongoing ImmuneRACE study (first 160 participants) plus 1,254 subjects from 6 global collaborators. General study outcomes and caveats: The amount of clinical and demographic metadata varied by source and participant and was provided uncurated.

Whole blood was collected in K2EDTA tubes by collaborating institutions according to the institutions' own protocols. Collaborator samples were shipped for TCRbeta analysis as frozen whole blood, isolated PBMCs, or DNA extracted from either sample type. The immunoSEQ Assay, a bias-controlled multiplex PCR, was used to amplify TCRbeta CDR3 regions from genomic DNA. Processing in the source paper ran as follows. The number of nucleated cells in each sample was estimated by amplification of reference gene primers within the assay. Sequence reads were collapsed and filtered to measure the absolute abundance of every unique TCRbeta CDR3 rearrangement. Productive Simpson clonality was computed per sample as the square root of Simpson's diversity index over productive rearrangements. Held by TCRdb, this immuneACCESS table contains in-frame sequences only and omits some clones. Under half of the omission traces to an unresolved V gene where checked; the cause of the rest is unknown. That table furnishes V, J and clone size, whereas the DNA furnished D and trimming. Within this sample are over 250,000 clones, with approximately 85% of them counted one time only. Approximately 11% of the sample lies in the top ten.

The source of this sequence is a woman in her seventies with acute or convalescent COVID-19. What was sequenced was peripheral blood. The rearranged segments are TRBV6-5 and TRBJ1-1; 8 bases in between match TRBD1. The DNA is as follows: TGTGCCAGCAGTACCCGGACAGGGATGATGGCTTTCTTT. Translated, this gives CASSTRTGMMAFF.